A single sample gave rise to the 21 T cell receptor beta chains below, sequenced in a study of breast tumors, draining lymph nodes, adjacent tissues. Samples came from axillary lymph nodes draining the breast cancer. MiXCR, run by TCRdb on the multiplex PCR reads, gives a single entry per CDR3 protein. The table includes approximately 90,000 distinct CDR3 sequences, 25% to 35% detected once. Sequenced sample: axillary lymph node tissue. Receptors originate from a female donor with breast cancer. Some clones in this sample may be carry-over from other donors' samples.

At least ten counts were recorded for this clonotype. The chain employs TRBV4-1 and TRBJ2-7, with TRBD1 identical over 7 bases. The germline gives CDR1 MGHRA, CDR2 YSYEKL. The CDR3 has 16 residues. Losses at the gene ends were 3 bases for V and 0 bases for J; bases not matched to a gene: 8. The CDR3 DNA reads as TGCGCCAGCAGCCAGACAGGGCCGCGGAGCTCCTACGAGCAGTACTTC. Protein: CASSQTGPRSSYEQYF.

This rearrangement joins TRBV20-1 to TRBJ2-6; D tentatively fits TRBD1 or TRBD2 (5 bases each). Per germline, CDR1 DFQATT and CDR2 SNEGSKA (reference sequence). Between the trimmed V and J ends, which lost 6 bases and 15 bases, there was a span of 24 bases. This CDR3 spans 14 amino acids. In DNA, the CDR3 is TGCAGTGCACGGGAAGGGGCTGGGGCCACCGCCCTGACTTTC. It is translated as CSAREGAGATALTF.

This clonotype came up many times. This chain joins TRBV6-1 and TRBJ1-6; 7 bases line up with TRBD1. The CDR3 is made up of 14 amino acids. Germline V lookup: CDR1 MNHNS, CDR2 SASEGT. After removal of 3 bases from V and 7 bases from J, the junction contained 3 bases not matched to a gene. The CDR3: CASSDRTGNSPLHF. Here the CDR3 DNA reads TGTGCCAGCAGTGATAGGACAGGCAATTCACCCCTCCACTTT.

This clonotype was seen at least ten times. The CDR3 DNA is TGTGCCAGCAGCCTCGGAGGTGTCACAGATACGCAGTATTTT. Its protein product is CASSLGGVTDTQYF. The chain recombines TRBV7-3 with TRBJ2-3; possibly TRBD2 for D (5 bases). CDR1 SGHTA and CDR2 FQGTGA come from the germline V gene. V lost 5 bases, J lost 2 bases, and 11 bases lay in between. CDR3 length equals 14 residues.

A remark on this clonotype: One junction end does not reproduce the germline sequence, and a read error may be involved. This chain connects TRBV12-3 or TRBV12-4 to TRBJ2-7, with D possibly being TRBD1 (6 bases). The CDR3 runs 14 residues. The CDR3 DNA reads TGCGCTAGTGGTTCGGGACAAAGCTCCTACGAGCAGTACTTC. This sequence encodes CASGSGQSSYEQYF.

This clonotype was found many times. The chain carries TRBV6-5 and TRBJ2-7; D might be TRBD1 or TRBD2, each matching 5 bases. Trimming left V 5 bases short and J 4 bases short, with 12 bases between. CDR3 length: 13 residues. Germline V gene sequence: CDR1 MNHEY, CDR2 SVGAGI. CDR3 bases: TGTGCCAGCAGTCACCGGGGCTCGTACGAGCAGTACTTC. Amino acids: CASSHRGSYEQYF.

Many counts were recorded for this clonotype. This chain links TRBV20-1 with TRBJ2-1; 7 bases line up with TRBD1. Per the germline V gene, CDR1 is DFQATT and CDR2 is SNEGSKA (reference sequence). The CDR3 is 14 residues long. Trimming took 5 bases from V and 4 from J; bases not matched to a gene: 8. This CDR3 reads CSALTGTEYNEQFF. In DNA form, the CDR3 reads TGCAGTGCTCTAACCGGGACAGAATACAATGAGCAGTTCTTC.

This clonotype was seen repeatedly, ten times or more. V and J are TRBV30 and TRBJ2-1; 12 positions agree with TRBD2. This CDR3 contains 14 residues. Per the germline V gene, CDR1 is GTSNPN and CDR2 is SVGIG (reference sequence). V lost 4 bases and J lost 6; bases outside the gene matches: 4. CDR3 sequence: CAWILAGGFNEQFF. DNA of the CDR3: TGTGCCTGGATACTAGCGGGAGGTTTCAATGAGCAGTTCTTC.

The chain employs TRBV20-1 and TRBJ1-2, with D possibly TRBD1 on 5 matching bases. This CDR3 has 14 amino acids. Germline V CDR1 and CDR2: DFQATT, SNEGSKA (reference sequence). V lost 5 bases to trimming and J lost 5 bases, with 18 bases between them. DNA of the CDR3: TGCAGTGCTGGATCGGACACCTTCTCTTATGGCTACACCTTC. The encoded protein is CSAGSDTFSYGYTF.

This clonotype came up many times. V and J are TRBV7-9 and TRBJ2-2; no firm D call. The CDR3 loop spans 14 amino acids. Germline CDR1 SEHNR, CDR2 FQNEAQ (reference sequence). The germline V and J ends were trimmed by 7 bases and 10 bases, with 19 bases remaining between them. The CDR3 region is CASTPTSVAQELFF. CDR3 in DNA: TGTGCCAGCACCCCGACGAGCGTGGCCCAGGAGCTGTTTTTT. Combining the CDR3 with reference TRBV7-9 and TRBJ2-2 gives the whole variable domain DTGVSQNPRHKITKRGQNVTFRCDPISEHNRLYWYRQTLGQGPEFLTYFQNEAQLEKSRLLSDRFSAERPKGSFSTLEIQRTEQGDSAMYLCASTPTSVAQELFFGEGSRLTVL.

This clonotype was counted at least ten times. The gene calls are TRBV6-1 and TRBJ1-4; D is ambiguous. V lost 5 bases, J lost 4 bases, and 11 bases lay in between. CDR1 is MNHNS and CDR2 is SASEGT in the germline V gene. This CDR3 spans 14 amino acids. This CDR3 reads CASSPGTNNEKLFF. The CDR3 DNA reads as TGTGCCAGCAGTCCGGGAACCAATAATGAAAAACTGTTTTTT.

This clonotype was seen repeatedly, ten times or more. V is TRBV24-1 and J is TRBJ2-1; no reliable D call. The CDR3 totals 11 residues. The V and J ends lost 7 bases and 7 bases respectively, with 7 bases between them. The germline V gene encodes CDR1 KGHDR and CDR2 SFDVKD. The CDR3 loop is CATSQFNEQFF. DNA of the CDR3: TGTGCCACCAGCCAGTTTAATGAGCAGTTCTTC.

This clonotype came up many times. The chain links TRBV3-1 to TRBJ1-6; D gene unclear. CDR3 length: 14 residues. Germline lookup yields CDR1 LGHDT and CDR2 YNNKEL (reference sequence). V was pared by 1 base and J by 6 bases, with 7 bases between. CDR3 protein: CASSQVDGNSPLHF. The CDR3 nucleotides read TGTGCCAGCAGCCAAGTGGACGGTAATTCACCCCTCCACTTT.

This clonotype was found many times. CDR3 region: CASRTGVANYGYTF. The DNA of the CDR3 is TGTGCCAGTAGGACTGGCGTGGCTAACTATGGCTACACCTTC. This sequence joins TRBV19 and TRBJ1-2; D call uncertain. The V end lost 6 bases, the J end lost 0 bases, and 11 bases lay between the germline ends. The length of the CDR3 is 14 residues. Germline V gene sequence: CDR1 LNHDA, CDR2 SQIVND (reference sequence).

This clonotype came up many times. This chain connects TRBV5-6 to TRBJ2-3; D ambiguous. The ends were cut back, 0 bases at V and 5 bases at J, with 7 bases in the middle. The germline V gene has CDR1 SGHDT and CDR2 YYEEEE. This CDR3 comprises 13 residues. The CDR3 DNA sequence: TGTGCCAGCAGCTTGGCCGATAGAGATACGCAGTATTTT. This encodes CASSLADRDTQYF.

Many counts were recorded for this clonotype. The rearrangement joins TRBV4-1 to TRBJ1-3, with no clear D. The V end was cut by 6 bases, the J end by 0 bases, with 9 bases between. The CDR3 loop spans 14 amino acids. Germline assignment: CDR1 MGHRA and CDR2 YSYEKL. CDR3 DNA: TGCGCCAGCAGTAGCGGGCTCTCTGGAAACACCATATATTTT. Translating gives CASSSGLSGNTIYF.

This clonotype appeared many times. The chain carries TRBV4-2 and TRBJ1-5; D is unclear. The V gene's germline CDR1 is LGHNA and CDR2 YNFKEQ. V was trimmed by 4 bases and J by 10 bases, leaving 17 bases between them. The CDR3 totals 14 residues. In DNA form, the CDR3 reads TGTGCCAGCAGCCCGGGCTCTCGGCTGGGACCCCAGCATTTT. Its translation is CASSPGSRLGPQHF.

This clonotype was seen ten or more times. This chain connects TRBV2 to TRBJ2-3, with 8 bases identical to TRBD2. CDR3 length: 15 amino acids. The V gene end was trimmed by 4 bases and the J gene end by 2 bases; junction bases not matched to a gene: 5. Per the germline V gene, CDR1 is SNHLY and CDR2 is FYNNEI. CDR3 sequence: CASSGLATHTDTQYF. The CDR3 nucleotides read TGTGCCAGCAGTGGACTAGCGACCCACACAGATACGCAGTATTTT. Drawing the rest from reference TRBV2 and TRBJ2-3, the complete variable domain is EPEVTQTPSHQVTQMGQEVILRCVPISNHLYFYWYRQILGQKVEFLVSFYNNEISEKSEIFDDQFSVERPDGSNFTLKIRSTKLEDSAMYFCASSGLATHTDTQYFGPGTRLTVL.

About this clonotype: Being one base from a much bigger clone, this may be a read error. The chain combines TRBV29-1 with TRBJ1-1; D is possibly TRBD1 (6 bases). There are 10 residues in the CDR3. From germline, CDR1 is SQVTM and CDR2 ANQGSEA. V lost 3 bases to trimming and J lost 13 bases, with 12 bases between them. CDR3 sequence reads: CSVDTGLVFF. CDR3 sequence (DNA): TGCAGCGTTGACACAGGGCTAGTTTTCTTT.

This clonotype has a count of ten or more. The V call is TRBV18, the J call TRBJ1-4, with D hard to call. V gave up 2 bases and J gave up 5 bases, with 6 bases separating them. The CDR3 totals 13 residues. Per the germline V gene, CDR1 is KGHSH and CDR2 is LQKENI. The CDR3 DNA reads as TGTGCCAGCTCACCAGACCAAAATGAAAAACTGTTTTTT. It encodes CASSPDQNEKLFF.

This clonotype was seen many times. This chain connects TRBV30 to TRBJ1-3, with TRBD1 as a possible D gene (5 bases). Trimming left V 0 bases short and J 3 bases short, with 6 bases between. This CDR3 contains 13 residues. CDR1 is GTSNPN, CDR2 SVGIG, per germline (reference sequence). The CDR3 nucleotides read TGTGCCTGGAGTGTGGGGGTTGGAAACACCATATATTTT. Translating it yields CAWSVGVGNTIYF.